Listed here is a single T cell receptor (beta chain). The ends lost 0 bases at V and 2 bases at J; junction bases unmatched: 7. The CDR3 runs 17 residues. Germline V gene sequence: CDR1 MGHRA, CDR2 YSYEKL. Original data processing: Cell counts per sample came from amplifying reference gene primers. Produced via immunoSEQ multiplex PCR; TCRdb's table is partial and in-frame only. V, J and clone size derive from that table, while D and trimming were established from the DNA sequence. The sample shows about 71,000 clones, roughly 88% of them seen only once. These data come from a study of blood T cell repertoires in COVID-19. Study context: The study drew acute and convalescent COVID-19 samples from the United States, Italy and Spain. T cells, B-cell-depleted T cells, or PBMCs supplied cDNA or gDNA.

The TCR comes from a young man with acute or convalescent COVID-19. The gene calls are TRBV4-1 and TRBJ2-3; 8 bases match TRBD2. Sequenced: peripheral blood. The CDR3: CASSQDQVGRVTDTQYF. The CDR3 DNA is TGCGCCAGCAGCCAAGATCAAGTCGGGAGGGTCACAGATACGCAGTATTTT.